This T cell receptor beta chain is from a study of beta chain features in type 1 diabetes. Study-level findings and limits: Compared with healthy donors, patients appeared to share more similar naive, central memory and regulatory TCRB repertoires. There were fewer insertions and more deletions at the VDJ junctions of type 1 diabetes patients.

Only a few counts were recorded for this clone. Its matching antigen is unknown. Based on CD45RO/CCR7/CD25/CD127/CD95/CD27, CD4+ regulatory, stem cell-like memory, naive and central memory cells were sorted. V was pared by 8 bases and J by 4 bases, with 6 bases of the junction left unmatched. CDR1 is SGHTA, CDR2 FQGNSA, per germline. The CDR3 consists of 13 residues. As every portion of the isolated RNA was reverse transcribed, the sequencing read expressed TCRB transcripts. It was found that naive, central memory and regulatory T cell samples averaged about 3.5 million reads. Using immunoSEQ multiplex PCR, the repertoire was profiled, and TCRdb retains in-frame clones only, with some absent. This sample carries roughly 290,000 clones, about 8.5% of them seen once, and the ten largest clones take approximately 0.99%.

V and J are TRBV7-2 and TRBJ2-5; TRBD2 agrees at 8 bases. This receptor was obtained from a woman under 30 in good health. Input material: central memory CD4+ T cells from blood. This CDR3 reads CASAGGKGETQYF. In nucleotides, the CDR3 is TGTGCCAGCGCGGGAGGTAAAGGAGAGACCCAGTACTTC.